Presented here are 6 T cell receptor beta chains from one specimen sequenced in a study of CD8 T cells in Susac syndrome. Random hexamers were used to reverse transcribe about 0.5 to 1 ug of RNA. MiXCR was run by TCRdb on the immunoSEQ multiplex PCR reads, yielding one entry per CDR3 protein. This table has under 200,000 distinct CDR3 sequences, around 94% appearing once. Sequenced: CD4+ T cells from PBMCs. These receptors all stem from a human donor in good health.

V usage is TRBV20-1 and J usage is TRBJ1-1; possibly TRBD1 for D (5 bases). V was pared by 2 bases and J by 1 base, with 11 bases between. The CDR3 is 14 residues long. Germline-derived CDR1 and CDR2 are DFQATT and SNEGSKA (reference sequence). The CDR3: CSARSGAGNTEAFF. CDR3 sequence (DNA): TGCAGTGCTAGATCCGGGGCCGGGAACACTGAAGCTTTCTTT.

The chain couples TRBV20-1 to TRBJ2-3; maybe TRBD1 (5 bases). V lost 0 bases and J lost 4, with 5 bases in between. CDR1 and CDR2 (germline): DFQATT, SNEGSKA (reference sequence). This CDR3 has 12 amino acids. The CDR3 loop reads CSAREGADTQYF. In DNA form, the CDR3 reads TGCAGTGCTAGAGAAGGGGCAGATACGCAGTATTTT.

The J gene is TRBJ2-4, the V gene TRBV15; D unclear. The germline gives CDR1 LNHNV, CDR2 YYDKDF (reference sequence). Trimming cost V 5 bases and J 0 bases, with 11 bases left between them. This CDR3 comprises 15 residues. CDR3: CATSEPDEAKNIQYF. The CDR3 region has the DNA TGTGCCACCAGCGAACCCGACGAAGCCAAAAACATTCAGTACTTC.

The chain has TRBV20-1 and TRBJ2-5; D might be TRBD2 (6 bases). The germline CDR1 and CDR2 sequences are DFQATT and SNEGSKA (reference sequence). The V end was cut by 3 bases, the J end by 7 bases, with 21 bases between. This CDR3 contains 15 residues. The DNA of the CDR3 is TGCAGTGCTAGGATCCTAGCGACCTACGGGGGGACCCAGTACTTC. The encoded protein is CSARILATYGGTQYF.

The J gene is TRBJ2-1, the V gene TRBV29-1, with D unclear. This CDR3 region has 13 residues. Germline CDR1 SQVTM, CDR2 ANQGSEA. The CDR3 coding sequence is TGCAGTTCTAGACCGATACTCGTCGATGAGCAGTTCTTC. It specifies CSSRPILVDEQFF.

A remark on this clonotype: At one end the junction does not follow the germline gene, possibly because of a read error. The chain recombines TRBV6-2 or TRBV6-3 with TRBJ2-7; a possible D gene is TRBD1 (6 bases). CDR3 length: 12 residues. Germline assignment: CDR1 MNHEY and CDR2 SVGEGT. The CDR3 DNA sequence: TGTGCCACCCGGGACAACTCCCACGAGCAGTACTTC. Its translation is CATRDNSHEQYF.